These 20 T cell receptor beta chains came from one sample sequenced in a study of monozygotic twins with inflammatory bowel disease. With the 5' RACE reads reprocessed, TCRdb shows one record per CDR3 protein and no DNA. Its table lists a few hundred thousand distinct CDR3 sequences. Sequences were obtained from blood. The receptors come from a human donor with ulcerative colitis or Crohn's disease, or a healthy co-twin of an affected twin (not recorded which).

This chain joins TRBV7-6 and TRBJ1-3; lacking DNA, the TRBD1 call made by TCRdb goes unchecked. Per germline, CDR1 SGHVS and CDR2 FNYEAQ. CDR3 length: 15 residues. The CDR3 reads CASSSWDSSGNTIYF.

The chain has TRBV15 and TRBJ2-1; as DNA is missing, the TRBD2 call by TCRdb cannot be tested. Germline CDR1 and CDR2: LNHNV and YYDKDF (reference sequence). The CDR3 is made up of 14 amino acids. The CDR3 protein is CATSRDKEENEQFF.

V and J are TRBV11-2 and TRBJ1-4; TCRdb outputs TRBD1, but without DNA this stays unchecked. CDR3 length equals 14 residues. Germline-derived CDR1 and CDR2 are SGHAT and FQNNGV. The CDR3: CASTPDRVNEKLFF.

The CDR3: CASNRMTGSNTEAFF. The V call is TRBV7-3, the J call TRBJ1-1; TCRdb indicates TRBD1, and absent DNA this call remains unverified. The CDR3 has 15 amino acids. Germline CDR1 and CDR2: SGHTA and FQGTGA.

The V call is TRBV10-3, the J call TRBJ2-7. The CDR3 has 15 residues. From germline, CDR1 is ENHRY and CDR2 SYGVKD. The chain's CDR3 is CAISVTVGFSYEQYF.

The chain combines TRBV4-2 with TRBJ2-1. CDR3 length equals 14 residues. The germline CDR1 and CDR2 sequences are LGHNA and YNFKEQ. CDR3 loop: CASSPDLAYNEQFF.

This chain links TRBV6-2 or TRBV6-3 with TRBJ2-1. CDR3 length equals 12 residues. Germline CDR1 MNHEY, CDR2 SVGEGT. The CDR3 loop reads CASRGRNNEQFF.

The gene calls are TRBV24-1 and TRBJ2-1. Germline V gene lookup returns CDR1 KGHDR and CDR2 SFDVKD. This CDR3 has 16 residues. The CDR3 protein is CATSDSDGSSYNEQFF.

V and J are TRBV7-9 and TRBJ2-7; TCRdb selects TRBD1, and the lack of DNA leaves this call unchecked. Looked up from germline, CDR1 is SEHNR and CDR2 is FQNEAQ (reference sequence). CDR3 size: 15 residues. The CDR3 spells CASSSPDRGMYEQYF.

The gene calls are TRBV20-1 and TRBJ1-1. CDR1 and CDR2 (germline): DFQATT, SNEGSKA (reference sequence). The CDR3 is 11 residues long. This CDR3 reads CSAPDHTEAFF.

The gene calls are TRBV5-5 and TRBJ2-1; the TCRdb call, TRBD1, lacks DNA for checking. The CDR3 is 15 amino acids. Germline V gene data show CDR1 as SGHKS and CDR2 as YYEKEE (reference sequence). The CDR3: CASSLNTGSYNEQFF.

The V gene is TRBV30, the J gene TRBJ2-1; the D call of TRBD2 rests on TCRdb alone, since no DNA is present to check it. The germline gives CDR1 GTSNPN, CDR2 SVGIG (reference sequence). The CDR3 is 16 residues long. The CDR3 is CAWSVPGGPTYNEQFF.

CDR3 protein: CASSPRGGIIDEQYF. The V gene is TRBV7-9, the J gene TRBJ2-7; TCRdb lists TRBD2, though no DNA is available to test this call. The CDR3 sequence is 15 residues long. Germline V gene sequence: CDR1 SEHNR, CDR2 FQNEAQ (reference sequence).

The CDR3 here is CASSPRDRNTGELFF. This rearrangement joins TRBV9 to TRBJ2-2; the D call from TCRdb, TRBD1, cannot be confirmed without DNA. CDR3 size: 15 residues. Germline assignment: CDR1 SGDLS and CDR2 YYNGEE.

The genes are TRBV20-1 and TRBJ2-3; the D call from TCRdb, TRBD1, cannot be confirmed without DNA. This CDR3 has 14 residues. Germline V CDR1 and CDR2: DFQATT, SNEGSKA (reference sequence). This CDR3 reads CSAPEGGSTDTQYF.

V is TRBV20-1 and J is TRBJ2-4; with no DNA, the TCRdb D assignment of TRBD2 cannot be verified. There are 13 residues in the CDR3. Germline-derived CDR1 and CDR2 are DFQATT and SNEGSKA (reference sequence). CDR3: CSARRGAKNIQYF.

The chain uses TRBV5-1 and TRBJ2-3; the TCRdb D gene call, TRBD2, has no DNA to confirm it. From germline, CDR1 is SGHRS and CDR2 YFSETQ. The CDR3 runs to 19 residues. The CDR3 sequence: CASSPRRQQGLSSTDTQYF.

The chain has TRBV5-4 and TRBJ1-2. The CDR3 is 14 amino acids. Germline lookup yields CDR1 SGHNT and CDR2 YYREEE (reference sequence). The CDR3 reads CASSLPDSNYGYTF.

V and J are TRBV12-3 or TRBV12-4 and TRBJ2-7; the TRBD2 assignment by TCRdb is unverifiable without DNA. This CDR3 contains 15 residues. CDR3 loop: CASRHTTSGGYEQYF.

The chain couples TRBV5-1 to TRBJ2-1; TCRdb's assignment of TRBD1 cannot be checked, as there is no DNA. This CDR3 comprises 14 residues. Germline V gene sequence: CDR1 SGHRS, CDR2 YFSETQ. The CDR3 sequence: CASSLVPGENEQFF.